Listed here are 2 T cell receptor beta chains from one sample, sequenced in a study of glioma-infiltrating T cells (TCRdb year 2016). The sample was run on an Illumina MiSeq. TCR alpha and beta CDR3 regions were amplified with the iRepertoire nested amplicon-rescue multiplex PCR (arm-PCR) platform from RNA. TCRdb trimmed public reads at Q25 via fastp, called clones via MiXCR and kept in-frame beta chains. Records with the same CDR3 protein are collapsed into one entry carrying the most frequent genes and DNA. The sample table contains more than 110,000 distinct CDR3 sequences; only one count was recorded for about two fifths of them. Around 18% of the sample is held by the ten biggest clonotypes. Sequenced: glioma tissue, nonneoplastic brain tissue, or PBMCs (not recorded which). These receptors originate from a human donor with low-grade glioma or glioblastoma, undergoing nonglioma brain surgery, or in good health (not recorded which).

The chain couples TRBV24-1 to TRBJ2-1; D is perhaps TRBD1 or TRBD2 (5 bases each). V was clipped by 5 bases and J by 10 bases, with 14 bases between them. Germline CDR1 is KGHDR and CDR2 is SFDVKD. This CDR3 has 13 amino acids. CDR3 sequence: CATSGYGTSEQFF. CDR3 DNA: TGTGCCACCAGTGGCTACGGGACCTCGGAGCAGTTCTTC.

This clonotype was counted many times. This chain joins TRBV6-1 and TRBJ1-1; D is ambiguous. Germline V gene sequence: CDR1 MNHNS, CDR2 SASEGT. The CDR3 runs 11 residues. The V end lost 3 bases, the J end lost 7 bases, and 6 bases lay between the germline ends. The CDR3: CASSDSFEAFF. Here the CDR3 DNA reads TGTGCCAGCAGTGACAGCTTTGAAGCTTTCTTT.